This T cell receptor (beta chain) was profiled in a study of T cells in localized non-small cell lung cancer. As to this clone: Its antigen is undetermined.

Overall study results and limits: Because researchers sequenced only one region of the tumor, heterogeneity is still possible. It was uninvolved adjacent lung that showed the highest T cell clonality, exceeding tumor. In adjacent lung appeared a median around 62 of the top 100 tumor clones.

Repertoires were generated with immunoSEQ multiplex PCR, while TCRdb's copy carries only in-frame clones and drops some. The sample includes 50,000 to 70,000 clones, roughly 79% of them seen just once. The CDR3 extends over 18 amino acids. Germline loops: CDR1 SNHLY, CDR2 FYNNEI. V lost 6 bases to trimming and J lost 8 bases; unmatched junction nucleotides: 19. The J gene is TRBJ2-1, the V gene TRBV2, with TRBD2 matching over 10 bases. The input for sequencing was PBMCs, taken before any cancer treatment. The sequence derives from a man between 40 and 70 years old with stage II lung adenocarcinoma. Here the CDR3 reads CASREGLAGDWSPDEQFF. The DNA of the CDR3 is TGTGCCAGCAGGGAGGGGCTAGCGGGAGATTGGAGTCCGGATGAGCAGTTCTTC.